Below, 22 T cell receptor beta chains from the same sample are listed, as sequenced in a study of cytomegalovirus exposure and HLA in healthy donors. PCR was performed using 60 Vbeta and 13 Jbeta primers. Profiling relied on immunoSEQ multiplex PCR, and the TCRdb table lists in-frame clones only, not all of them. The repertoire has about 150,000 clones, approximately 9% of them found once; the top ten carry 1.8%. Material for sequencing was PBMCs. Receptors originate from a male donor in good health and CMV-seronegative.

This clone was detected only a few times. The chain recombines TRBV11-2 with TRBJ2-7; TRBD1 agrees at 7 bases. This CDR3 is 16 amino acids long. V shed 1 base, J shed 6 bases, and the junction held 12 bases outside the gene matches. The germline CDR1 and CDR2 sequences are SGHAT and FQNNGV. For the CDR3, the DNA is TGTGCCAGCAGCTTAGTAGTTGGACAGGCTTTTTTCGAGCAGTACTTC. Protein product: CASSLVVGQAFFEQYF.

The V gene is TRBV4-3, the J gene TRBJ2-3, with TRBD1 identical over 8 bases. The CDR3 has 16 residues. The germline gives CDR1 LGHNA, CDR2 YSLEER. V dropped 3 bases and J dropped 4; count of bases not matched to a gene: 9. In nucleotides, the CDR3 is TGCGCCAGCAGCCATTTAGACAGGGGTACGCCAGATACGCAGTATTTT. Its protein is CASSHLDRGTPDTQYF.

This clone came up a few times. The V call is TRBV15, the J call TRBJ2-7; TRBD1 might be the D (5 bases). This CDR3 has 14 residues. Trimming pared 0 bases from V and 3 bases from J, leaving 9 bases between. Germline assignment: CDR1 LNHNV and CDR2 YYDKDF (reference sequence). The CDR3 nucleotides read TGTGCCACCAGCAGAGATGGGCAGGGCTACGAGCAGTACTTC. Its protein product is CATSRDGQGYEQYF.

The chain couples TRBV28 to TRBJ1-1; D is possibly TRBD1 (6 bases). V was pared by 6 bases and J by 0 bases, with 17 bases between. The CDR3 length is 16 residues. Germline CDR1 and CDR2: MDHEN and SYDVKM. The CDR3 region is CASSSGGRTMNTEAFF. CDR3 nucleotide sequence: TGTGCCAGCAGCTCCGGGGGGCGGACCATGAACACTGAAGCTTTCTTT.

This clone has a handful of counts. The V call is TRBV4-2, the J call TRBJ2-1; D is possibly TRBD1 (8 bases). Trimming pared 4 bases from V and 7 bases from J, leaving 23 bases between. This CDR3 has 17 residues. Germline V gene sequence: CDR1 LGHNA, CDR2 YNFKEQ. The CDR3 reads CASSRASGTGAGNEQFF. The CDR3 coding sequence is TGTGCCAGCAGCCGCGCCTCGGGGACAGGAGCGGGGAATGAGCAGTTCTTC.

Only a few counts were recorded for this clone. This sequence joins TRBV21-1 and TRBJ1-6. TRBV21-1 is listed as a pseudogene. The CDR3 runs 17 residues. The CDR3 bases are TGTGCCAGCAGCATGGTGAACTTTAGCTCCTATAATTCACCCCTCCACTTT. Translated, it gives CASSMVNFSSYNSPLHF.

The sample holds a few counts of this clone. The gene calls are TRBV11-3 and TRBJ2-2; D remains ambiguous. Trimming stripped 1 base from V and 4 bases from J, with 4 bases between. Germline V CDR1 and CDR2: SGHNT, YENEEA. There are 13 residues in the CDR3. The CDR3 nucleotides are TGTGCCAGCAGCTTAGTCGTCACCGGGGAGCTGTTTTTT. This encodes CASSLVVTGELFF. The variable domain in full, completed from reference TRBV11-3 and TRBJ2-2, reads EAGVVQSPRYKIIEKKQPVAFWCNPISGHNTLYWYLQNLGQGPELLIRYENEEAVDDSQLPKDRFSAERLKGVDSTLKIQPAELGDSAVYLCASSLVVTGELFFGEGSRLTVL.

The rearrangement joins TRBV7-2 to TRBJ2-6; 9 nucleotides align to TRBD2. The CDR3 length is 18 residues. J was trimmed by 0 bases and V by 5 bases; bases with no gene match: 8. Germline values: CDR1 SGHTA, CDR2 FQGNSA. The CDR3 loop is CASSVLAGRLSGANVLTF. The CDR3 DNA is TGTGCCAGCAGCGTGCTAGCGGGGCGTCTCTCTGGGGCCAACGTCCTGACTTTC. The whole variable domain, remainder taken from reference TRBV7-2 and TRBJ2-6, is GAGVSQSPSNKVTEKGKDVELRCDPISGHTALYWYRQSLGQGLEFLIYFQGNSAPDKSGLPSDRFSAERTGGSVSTLTIQRTQQEDSAVYLCASSVLAGRLSGANVLTFGAGSRLTVL.

This clone was counted between two and nine times. The chain couples TRBV28 to TRBJ1-3, with D perhaps matching TRBD1 (6 bases). The CDR3 is 15 amino acids. Trimming stripped 6 bases from V and 0 bases from J, with 12 bases between. CDR1 is MDHEN, CDR2 SYDVKM, per germline. In nucleotides, the CDR3 is TGTGCCAGCAGACAACAGGGTTTCTCTGGAAACACCATATATTTT. Its protein product is CASRQQGFSGNTIYF.

This clone was seen a few times. The rearrangement joins TRBV28 to TRBJ2-7; 9 positions agree with TRBD2. With V trimmed by 5 bases and J by 2 bases, 7 bases remained unmatched. Germline values: CDR1 MDHEN, CDR2 SYDVKM. The CDR3 spans 15 residues. The CDR3 reads CASSPYTSGPYEQYF. Here the CDR3 DNA reads TGTGCCAGCAGTCCCTATACTAGCGGGCCCTACGAGCAGTACTTC.

The chain recombines TRBV27 with TRBJ2-7; 7 bases match TRBD2. Germline loops: CDR1 MNHEY, CDR2 SMNVEV (reference sequence). With V trimmed by 8 bases and J by 4 bases, 8 bases remained unmatched. The CDR3 has 13 residues. DNA of the CDR3: TGTGCCAGCTCCCGGGCCGGGGGGTACGAGCAGTACTTC. Its protein product is CASSRAGGYEQYF.

There are a few counts of this clone. V usage is TRBV5-4 and J usage is TRBJ1-6; D may be TRBD1 (5 bases). The CDR3 runs to 16 residues. The ends were cut back, 0 bases at V and 0 bases at J, with 7 bases in the middle. The germline gives CDR1 SGHNT, CDR2 YYREEE (reference sequence). The CDR3 DNA is TGTGCCAGCAGCTTGGTGGGGGGCTCCTATAATTCACCCCTCCACTTT. As protein: CASSLVGGSYNSPLHF. Complete variable domain (other parts from reference TRBV5-4 and TRBJ1-6): ETGVTQSPTHLIKTRGQQVTLRCSSQSGHNTVSWYQQALGQGPQFIFQYYREEENGRGNFPPRFSGLQFPNYSSELNVNALELDDSALYLCASSLVGGSYNSPLHFGNGTRLTVT.

A few counts support this clone. CDR3 sequence reads: CASSEGFSSYEQYF. In DNA form, the CDR3 reads TGTGCCAGCAGTGAAGGTTTCAGCTCCTACGAGCAGTACTTC. This rearrangement joins TRBV6-1 to TRBJ2-7; no clear D. The CDR3 is 14 amino acids. Germline loops: CDR1 MNHNS, CDR2 SASEGT. Trimming stripped 1 base from V and 0 bases from J, with 7 bases between.

J is TRBJ1-2 and V is TRBV27; D is unclear. Germline V gives CDR1 MNHEY, CDR2 SMNVEV (reference sequence). Trimming took 8 bases from V and 8 from J, leaving 12 bases between them. This CDR3 region has 11 residues. The CDR3 is CASASDSGYTF. DNA for the CDR3: TGTGCCAGCGCCTCAGATTCCGGCTACACCTTC.

The chain recombines TRBV28 with TRBJ2-3, with a tentative D call TRBD1 (6 bases). Trimming shortened V by 7 bases and J by 5 bases, and 16 bases separated the two germline ends. The CDR3 extends over 14 amino acids. Germline V gene data show CDR1 as MDHEN and CDR2 as SYDVKM. CDR3 DNA sequence: TGTGCCAGCACCCCGGGACACCAACTAGATACGCAGTATTTT. Translating gives CASTPGHQLDTQYF.

This clone has just a few counts. This chain uses TRBV13 with TRBJ1-2, with D possibly being TRBD1 (5 bases). Germline assignment: CDR1 PRHDT and CDR2 FYEKMQ (reference sequence). V was shortened by 8 bases and J by 5 bases, with 15 bases between the two germline ends. There are 13 residues in the CDR3. The CDR3 here is CASGQGLGYGYTF. CDR3 DNA: TGTGCCAGCGGGCAGGGTTTGGGATATGGCTACACCTTC. Supplemented by reference TRBV13 and TRBJ1-2, the full variable domain reads AAGVIQSPRHLIKEKRETATLKCYPIPRHDTVYWYQQGPGQDPQFLISFYEKMQSDKGSIPDRFSAQQFSDYHSELNMSSLELGDSALYFCASGQGLGYGYTFGSGTRLTVV.

The rearrangement links TRBV6-6 to TRBJ1-5; perhaps TRBD1 as D (5 bases). V dropped 1 base and J dropped 4 bases, with 14 bases sitting between them. The CDR3 length is 16 residues. CDR1 and CDR2 from the germline V gene are MNHNY and SVGAGI (reference sequence). The CDR3 nucleotides read TGTGCCAGCAGTTACTACTGGCAGGGTGGGAATCAGCCCCAGCATTTT. This encodes CASSYYWQGGNQPQHF.

To note about this clone: One end of the junction varies from germline; a read error may be responsible. This chain links TRBV28 with TRBJ1-4; TRBD1 is a possible D gene (6 bases). The CDR3 is 15 amino acids. Germline V gene sequence: CDR1 MDHEN, CDR2 SYDVKM. In DNA form, the CDR3 reads TGTGCCGGCAGCCTAGGGGGAAATGGTGATGAAAAACTGTTTTTT. Its translation: CAGSLGGNGDEKLFF.

The V call is TRBV28, the J call TRBJ2-7; 9 bases are shared with TRBD1. V dropped 2 bases and J dropped 2; count of bases not matched to a gene: 7. The CDR3 length is 16 residues. The germline gives CDR1 MDHEN, CDR2 SYDVKM. The CDR3 loop reads CASSLIAGTGPYEQYF. Written as DNA, the CDR3 is TGTGCCAGCAGTTTAATCGCCGGGACAGGGCCCTACGAGCAGTACTTC.

Only a few counts were recorded for this clone. The chain recombines TRBV28 with TRBJ1-1; D might be TRBD1 (6 bases). CDR3 size: 12 residues. V dropped 6 bases and J dropped 12 bases, with 17 bases sitting between them. Germline CDR1 and CDR2: MDHEN and SYDVKM. In DNA form, the CDR3 reads TGTGCCAGCAGCTTAGGGAACAGGGAGACTTTCTTT. Residues: CASSLGNRETFF.

This clone was observed a few times. The CDR3 DNA follows: TGTGCCAGCAGCCTCCCCGGACACGCGAACACTGAAGCTTTCTTT. It translates to CASSLPGHANTEAFF. The V gene is TRBV5-6, the J gene TRBJ1-1, with D possibly TRBD1 on 5 matching bases. Between the trimmed V and J ends, which lost 4 bases and 1 base, there was a span of 14 bases. Germline assignment: CDR1 SGHDT and CDR2 YYEEEE. This CDR3 has 15 residues.

V and J are TRBV4-1 and TRBJ2-5, with 13 bases identical to TRBD2. Germline V gene data show CDR1 as MGHRA and CDR2 as YSYEKL. Trimming removed 2 bases from V and 1 base from J; junction bases left unmatched: 1. This CDR3 has 16 residues. The CDR3 nucleotides read TGCGCCAGCAGCCAACGGACTAGCGGGAGCCAAGAGACCCAGTACTTC. This gives the protein CASSQRTSGSQETQYF.